The T cell receptor (beta chain) under discussion was sequenced for a study of CD8 T cells in Susac syndrome. For the study at large: Active disease was present in 5 or 6 of the sequenced Susac syndrome patients, and remission in under ten.

The CD8+ and CD4+ T cells were negatively isolated, with the TEMRA cells enriched by FACS. Germline-derived CDR1 and CDR2 are KGHSH and LQKENI. The CDR3 totals 14 residues. V was shortened by 3 bases and J by 7 bases, with 12 bases between the two germline ends. The RNA input was roughly 0.45 to 1 ug, and it was reverse transcribed with random hexamers. By means of immunoSEQ multiplex PCR, TCR beta CDR3 spanning 54 Vbeta and 13 Jbeta underwent amplification. One entry per CDR3 protein, called by TCRdb with MiXCR from the immunoSEQ multiplex PCR reads. Here the sample spans 71,000 or so distinct CDR3 sequences, 93% being singletons.

The sample consisted of CD4+ T cells from PBMCs. The clonotype comes from a human donor with Susac syndrome. The gene calls are TRBV18 and TRBJ1-4, with D perhaps matching TRBD1 (5 bases). CDR3 nucleotides: TGTGCCAGCTCACCGGGGCAGGGCGGTGAAAAACTGTTTTTT. It translates to CASSPGQGGEKLFF.